The 19 T cell receptor beta chains reported below all come from one sample, sequenced in a study of cytomegalovirus exposure and HLA in healthy donors. The method was immunoSEQ multiplex PCR; TCRdb's version includes in-frame clones alone and lacks a portion of them. The table lists fewer than 350,000 clones, roughly 90% of them singletons. Input material: PBMCs. The receptors shown here come from a young woman in good health and CMV-seronegative.

This rearrangement joins TRBV27 to TRBJ2-7, with no clear D. V shed 6 bases and J shed 3 bases, with 3 bases lying between them. Looked up from germline, CDR1 is MNHEY and CDR2 is SMNVEV (reference sequence). The CDR3 has 10 amino acids. Here the CDR3 DNA reads TGTGCCAGCAGCCTCTACGAGCAGTACTTC. It specifies CASSLYEQYF.

The chain uses TRBV9 and TRBJ2-7, with 12 bases that match TRBD2. This CDR3 contains 15 residues. Germline loops: CDR1 SGDLS, CDR2 YYNGEE. The junction had 1 base not matched to a gene; V was cut back by 0 bases and J by 3 bases. CDR3 in DNA: TGTGCCAGCAGCGTAGGACTAGCGGGAGTCTACGAGCAGTACTTC. Translation gives CASSVGLAGVYEQYF. Supplemented by reference TRBV9 and TRBJ2-7, the full variable domain reads DSGVTQTPKHLITATGQRVTLRCSPRSGDLSVYWYQQSLDQGLQFLIQYYNGEERAKGNILERFSAQQFPDLHSELNLSSLELGDSALYFCASSVGLAGVYEQYFGPGTRLTVT.

The chain carries TRBV9 and TRBJ2-6, with unresolved D. The length of the CDR3 is 15 residues. The germline V gene has CDR1 SGDLS and CDR2 YYNGEE. Trimming cost V 0 bases and J 4 bases, with 8 bases left between them. The chain's CDR3 is CASSVGSVGANVLTF. CDR3 DNA sequence: TGTGCCAGCAGCGTAGGGTCAGTAGGGGCCAACGTCCTGACTTTC.

The V gene is TRBV15, the J gene TRBJ2-7; D possibly corresponds to TRBD1 (5 bases). Trimming removed 9 bases from V and 1 base from J, with 13 bases in between. This CDR3 has 13 residues. Germline-derived CDR1 and CDR2 are LNHNV and YYDKDF (reference sequence). The CDR3 region is CATAGRSSYEQYF. CDR3 bases: TGTGCCACTGCAGGGCGTAGTTCCTACGAGCAGTACTTC. Drawing the rest from reference TRBV15 and TRBJ2-7, the complete variable domain is DAMVIQNPRYQVTQFGKPVTLSCSQTLNHNVMYWYQQKSSQAPKLLFHYYDKDFNNEADTPDNFQSRRPNTSFCFLDIRSPGLGDTAMYLCATAGRSSYEQYFGPGTRLTVT.

This clone was seen only a few times. The rearrangement joins TRBV27 to TRBJ2-1; possibly TRBD1 for D (7 bases). Germline-derived CDR1 and CDR2 are MNHEY and SMNVEV (reference sequence). V lost 6 bases and J lost 4, with 19 bases in between. The CDR3 has 16 residues. CDR3 in amino acids: CASSSLGGTVYNEQFF. CDR3 in DNA: TGTGCCAGCAGCTCCCTAGGCGGGACAGTTTACAATGAGCAGTTCTTC.

This clone was detected a few times. One end of the junction is discordant with germline, which a read error may explain. The rearrangement joins TRBV7-2 to TRBJ1-1; D gene uncertain. Germline CDR1 SGHTA, CDR2 FQGNSA. The CDR3 spans 13 residues. The CDR3 DNA reads as TGTGCCAGCAGCCGAACCGGGATGCCCTTTCCCAGCTTT. Translating it yields CASSRTGMPFPSF.

This clone occurred a few times. The V gene is TRBV18, the J gene TRBJ1-1, with 10 bases fitting TRBD1. From germline, CDR1 is KGHSH and CDR2 LQKENI. The CDR3 runs to 13 residues. The junction had 4 bases not matched to a gene; V was cut back by 4 bases and J by 8 bases. This CDR3 reads CASSLMDRGEAFF. The CDR3 DNA reads as TGTGCCAGCTCACTGATGGACAGGGGGGAAGCTTTCTTT.

The chain joins TRBV5-6 to TRBJ1-5; 7 bases fit TRBD1. V was clipped by 2 bases and J by 6 bases; unmatched bases: 8. Germline V gene lookup returns CDR1 SGHDT and CDR2 YYEEEE. There are 15 residues in the CDR3. CDR3 in DNA: TGTGCCAGCAGCTTACGACAGGGCCGGGGTCAGCCCCAGCATTTT. Translating gives CASSLRQGRGQPQHF.

The V call is TRBV25-1, the J call TRBJ1-1, with TRBD1 as a possible D gene (6 bases). The CDR3 consists of 14 residues. The germline V gene has CDR1 MGHDK and CDR2 SYGVNS. The V end lost 6 bases, the J end lost 1 base, and 12 bases lay between the germline ends. The CDR3 DNA follows: TGTGCCAGCAGGAAACAGGGAGAGAACACTGAAGCTTTCTTT. Protein product: CASRKQGENTEAFF.

The CDR3 spells CATSSHSFSDTQYF. CDR3 DNA: TGTGCCACCAGCAGCCACAGTTTCTCAGATACGCAGTATTTT. The V call is TRBV15, the J call TRBJ2-3; D is undetermined. The CDR3 spans 14 residues. Trimming took 3 bases from V and 4 from J, leaving 11 bases between them. Germline-derived CDR1 and CDR2 are LNHNV and YYDKDF (reference sequence).

The genes are TRBV28 and TRBJ2-1; 7 bases are shared with TRBD1. CDR1 and CDR2 from the germline V gene are MDHEN and SYDVKM. CDR3 length equals 15 residues. After removal of 8 bases from V and 5 bases from J, the junction contained 12 bases not matched to a gene. The CDR3 DNA follows: TGTGCCAGCCCCCCGAGGGGGCTCCCCCACAATGAGCAGTTCTTC. This gives the protein CASPPRGLPHNEQFF.

This clone showed up just a few times. The genes are TRBV5-1 and TRBJ1-2, with 9 bases identical to TRBD1. Germline V gives CDR1 SGHRS, CDR2 YFSETQ. The CDR3 is 12 residues long. With V trimmed by 8 bases and J by 6 bases, 5 bases remained unmatched. The CDR3 here is CASAGQGDGYTF. CDR3 sequence (DNA): TGCGCCAGTGCGGGACAGGGAGATGGCTACACCTTC.

The chain couples TRBV18 to TRBJ1-1; 7 positions agree with TRBD1. The CDR3 has 18 residues. V lost 3 bases to trimming and J lost 0 bases; unmatched junction nucleotides: 13. CDR1 and CDR2 (germline): KGHSH, LQKENI. The CDR3 DNA follows: TGTGCCAGCTCACCGAACAGGGGTACGGTGGGAGTGAACACTGAAGCTTTCTTT. Amino acids: CASSPNRGTVGVNTEAFF. Full variable domain (rest looked up from reference TRBV18 and TRBJ1-1): NAGVMQNPRHLVRRRGQEARLRCSPMKGHSHVYWYRQLPEEGLKFMVYLQKENIIDESGMPKERFSAEFPKEGPSILRIQQVVRGDSAAYFCASSPNRGTVGVNTEAFFGQGTRLTVV.

V gene TRBV19 combines with J gene TRBJ2-1, with D possibly being TRBD2 (5 bases). This CDR3 spans 14 amino acids. CDR1 is LNHDA and CDR2 is SQIVND in the germline V gene (reference sequence). Trimming stripped 6 bases from V and 0 bases from J, with 9 bases between. The CDR3 region has the DNA TGTGCCAGTAGCCCGGGGAGCTCCTACAATGAGCAGTTCTTC. This translates into CASSPGSSYNEQFF.

The gene calls are TRBV20-1 and TRBJ2-1; D is perhaps TRBD2 (5 bases). The CDR3 totals 11 residues. The V and J ends lost 4 bases and 7 bases respectively, with 8 bases between them. Germline lookup yields CDR1 DFQATT and CDR2 SNEGSKA (reference sequence). This chain's CDR3 is CSANWRNEQFF. The CDR3 bases are TGCAGTGCTAATTGGAGGAATGAGCAGTTCTTC.

The V gene is TRBV6-5, the J gene TRBJ2-3, with a weak D call TRBD1 (6 bases). Germline-derived CDR1 and CDR2 are MNHEY and SVGAGI. The germline V and J ends were trimmed by 11 bases and 6 bases, with 12 bases remaining between them. The CDR3 is 11 residues long. CDR3 in amino acids: CASHRGDTQYF. Written as DNA, the CDR3 is TGTGCCTCGCATAGGGGGGATACGCAGTATTTT.

V usage is TRBV7-9 and J usage is TRBJ2-1; D is perhaps TRBD2 (5 bases). V was cut by 1 base and J by 3 bases, with 10 bases left in between. Germline CDR1 SEHNR, CDR2 FQNEAQ (reference sequence). The length of the CDR3 is 15 residues. The CDR3: CASSLGSSLYNEQFF. As DNA, the CDR3 is TGTGCCAGCAGCTTAGGCTCTAGCCTCTACAATGAGCAGTTCTTC.

The CDR3 loop reads CASSPRGGRFEEEQYF. For the CDR3, the DNA is TGTGCCAGCAGCCCCCGGGGCGGGAGATTTGAGGAGGAGCAGTACTTC. The rearrangement links TRBV14 to TRBJ2-7; 7 bases are a match to TRBD2. Germline values: CDR1 SGHDN, CDR2 FVKESK. The CDR3 totals 16 residues. J lost 7 bases, V lost 4 bases, and 16 bases had no gene match.

This rearrangement joins TRBV5-1 to TRBJ1-2; perhaps TRBD1 as D (5 bases). V gave up 0 bases and J gave up 8 bases, with 17 bases separating them. CDR3 length equals 15 residues. Germline V lookup: CDR1 SGHRS, CDR2 YFSETQ. The CDR3 region has the DNA TGCGCCAGCAGCTTGGCCCGGGGGGAGATAGGAGGCTACACCTTC. Protein product: CASSLARGEIGGYTF.